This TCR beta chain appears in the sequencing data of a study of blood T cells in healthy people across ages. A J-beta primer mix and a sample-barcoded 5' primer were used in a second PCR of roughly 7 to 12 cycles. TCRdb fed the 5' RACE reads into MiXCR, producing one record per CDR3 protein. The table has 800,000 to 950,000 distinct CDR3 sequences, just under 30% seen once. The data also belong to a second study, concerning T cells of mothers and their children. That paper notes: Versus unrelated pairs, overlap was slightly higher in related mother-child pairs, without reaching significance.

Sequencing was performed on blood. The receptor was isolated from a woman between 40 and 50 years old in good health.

In nucleotides, the CDR3 is TGCAGTGCTAGCCGCAGGGTCGGCACTGAAGCTTTCTTT. Its protein product is CSASRRVGTEAFF. The V call is TRBV20-1, the J call TRBJ1-1; a weak D match, TRBD1 (5 bases). This CDR3 contains 13 residues. V dropped 3 bases and J dropped 4 bases, with 12 bases sitting between them. From germline, CDR1 is DFQATT and CDR2 SNEGSKA (reference sequence).